This T cell receptor beta chain came from a study of blood T cell repertoires in COVID-19. Study in general: Specimens from acute and convalescent COVID-19 originated in the United States, Italy and Spain. The analysed material was cDNA or gDNA that came from T cells, B-cell-depleted T cells, or PBMCs.

Seattle patients were enrolled while actively infected and followed longitudinally. Authors' methods: Quantification of nucleated cells was approximated via reference gene primer amplification. Using immunoSEQ multiplex PCR, the repertoire was profiled, and TCRdb retains in-frame clones only, with some absent. V and J calls and clone size are copied from that table; D and trimming were computed from the DNA. The sample includes 200,000 to 250,000 clones, 80% to 95% seen only once; the top ten take 0.7% to 0.85%. Per germline, CDR1 SGHDT and CDR2 YYEEEE. Trimming cost V 3 bases and J 3 bases, with 11 bases left between them. The CDR3 covers 14 residues.

The chain joins TRBV5-6 to TRBJ2-3, with unresolved D. The TCR sequence derives from a man aged 55 to 70 with COVID-19, enrolled during active disease. Sequencing used peripheral blood. In nucleotides, the CDR3 is TGTGCCAGCAGCTGGGCAGACATTACAGATACGCAGTATTTT. It codes for CASSWADITDTQYF.